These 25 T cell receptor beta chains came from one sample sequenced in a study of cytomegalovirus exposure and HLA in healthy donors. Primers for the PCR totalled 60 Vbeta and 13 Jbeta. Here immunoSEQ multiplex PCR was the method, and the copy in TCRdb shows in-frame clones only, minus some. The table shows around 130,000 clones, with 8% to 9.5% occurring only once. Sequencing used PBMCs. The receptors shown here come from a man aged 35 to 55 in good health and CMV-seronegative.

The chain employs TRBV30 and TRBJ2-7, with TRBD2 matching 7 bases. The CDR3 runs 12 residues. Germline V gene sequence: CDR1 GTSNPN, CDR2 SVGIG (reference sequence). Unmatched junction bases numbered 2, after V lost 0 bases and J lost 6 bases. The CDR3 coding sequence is TGTGCCTGGAGTGTAGGGAGGGTCGAGCAGTACTTC. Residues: CAWSVGRVEQYF. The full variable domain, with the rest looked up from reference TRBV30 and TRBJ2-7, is SQTIHQWPATLVQPVGSPLSLECTVEGTSNPNLYWYRQAAGRGLQLLFYSVGIGQISSEVPQNLSASRPQDRQFILSSKKLLLSDSGFYLCAWSVGRVEQYFGPGTRLTVT.

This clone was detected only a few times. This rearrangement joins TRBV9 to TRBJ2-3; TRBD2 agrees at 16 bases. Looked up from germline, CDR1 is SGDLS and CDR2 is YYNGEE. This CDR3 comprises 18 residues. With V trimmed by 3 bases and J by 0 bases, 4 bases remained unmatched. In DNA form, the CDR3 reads TGTGCCAGCAGCGCACCGGGACTAGCGGGGGGGAGCACAGATACGCAGTATTTT. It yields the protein CASSAPGLAGGSTDTQYF.

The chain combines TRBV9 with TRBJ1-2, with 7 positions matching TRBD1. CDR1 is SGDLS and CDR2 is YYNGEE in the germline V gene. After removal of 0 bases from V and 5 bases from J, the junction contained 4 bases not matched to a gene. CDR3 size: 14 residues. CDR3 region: CASSVERGPYGYTF. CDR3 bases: TGTGCCAGCAGCGTAGAGAGGGGGCCATATGGCTACACCTTC.

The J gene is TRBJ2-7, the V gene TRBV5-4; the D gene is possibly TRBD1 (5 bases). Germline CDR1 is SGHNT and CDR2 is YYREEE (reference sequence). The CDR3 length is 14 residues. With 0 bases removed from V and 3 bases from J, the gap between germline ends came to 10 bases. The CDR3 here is CASSLGGALYEQYF. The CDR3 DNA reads TGTGCCAGCAGCTTGGGTGGGGCCCTCTACGAGCAGTACTTC.

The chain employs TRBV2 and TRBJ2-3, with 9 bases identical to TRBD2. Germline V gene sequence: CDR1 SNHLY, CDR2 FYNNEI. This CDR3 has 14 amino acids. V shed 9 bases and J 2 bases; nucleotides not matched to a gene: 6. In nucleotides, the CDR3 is TGTGCCAGAGCGCGGGGGGGCCTCACAGATACGCAGTATTTT. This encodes CARARGGLTDTQYF.

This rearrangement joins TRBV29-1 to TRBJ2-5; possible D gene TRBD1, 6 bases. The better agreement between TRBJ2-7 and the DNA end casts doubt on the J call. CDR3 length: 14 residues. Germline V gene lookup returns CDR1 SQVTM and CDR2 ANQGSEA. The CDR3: CSVLGQILSYEQYF. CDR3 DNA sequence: TGCAGCGTCCTCGGACAGATCCTCTCCTACGAGCAGTACTTC.

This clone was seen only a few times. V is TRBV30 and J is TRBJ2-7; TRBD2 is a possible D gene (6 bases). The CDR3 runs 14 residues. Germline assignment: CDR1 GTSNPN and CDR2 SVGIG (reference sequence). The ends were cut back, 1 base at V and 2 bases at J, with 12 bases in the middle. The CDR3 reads CAWSAGVGAYEQYF. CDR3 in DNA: TGTGCCTGGAGTGCGGGGGTTGGGGCCTACGAGCAGTACTTC.

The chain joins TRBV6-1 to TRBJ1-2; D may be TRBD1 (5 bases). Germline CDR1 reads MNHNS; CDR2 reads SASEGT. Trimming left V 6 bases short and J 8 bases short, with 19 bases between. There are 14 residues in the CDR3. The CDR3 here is CASSQEAGPEGYTF. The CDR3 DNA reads TGTGCCAGCAGCCAAGAGGCAGGGCCAGAAGGCTACACCTTC.

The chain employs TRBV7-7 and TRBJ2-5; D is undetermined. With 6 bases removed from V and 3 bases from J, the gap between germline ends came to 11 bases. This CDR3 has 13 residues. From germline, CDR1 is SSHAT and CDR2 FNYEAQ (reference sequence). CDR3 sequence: CASSQEVKETQYF. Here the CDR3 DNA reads TGTGCCAGCAGTCAAGAGGTTAAAGAGACCCAGTACTTC.

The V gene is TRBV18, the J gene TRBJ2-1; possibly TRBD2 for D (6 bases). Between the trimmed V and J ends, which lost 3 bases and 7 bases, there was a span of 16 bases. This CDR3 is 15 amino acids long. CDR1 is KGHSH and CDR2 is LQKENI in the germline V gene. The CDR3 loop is CASSPLLATGNEQFF. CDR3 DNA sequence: TGTGCCAGCTCACCCTTACTAGCTACGGGGAATGAGCAGTTCTTC.

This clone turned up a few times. The CDR3 sequence is CASRDRGLFSNQPQHF. Here the CDR3 DNA reads TGTGCCAGTCGTGACAGGGGGCTATTTAGCAATCAGCCCCAGCATTTT. J is TRBJ1-5 and V is TRBV19, with 10 bases fitting TRBD1. Germline V CDR1 and CDR2: LNHDA, SQIVND (reference sequence). The CDR3 sequence is 16 residues long. V shed 8 bases, J shed 0 bases, and the junction held 7 bases outside the gene matches.

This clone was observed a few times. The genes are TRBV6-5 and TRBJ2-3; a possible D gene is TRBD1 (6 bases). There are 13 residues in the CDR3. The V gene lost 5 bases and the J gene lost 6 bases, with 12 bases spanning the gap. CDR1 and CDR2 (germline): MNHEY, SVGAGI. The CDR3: CASSTLGGDTQYF. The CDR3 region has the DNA TGTGCCAGCAGTACCCTAGGGGGTGATACGCAGTATTTT.

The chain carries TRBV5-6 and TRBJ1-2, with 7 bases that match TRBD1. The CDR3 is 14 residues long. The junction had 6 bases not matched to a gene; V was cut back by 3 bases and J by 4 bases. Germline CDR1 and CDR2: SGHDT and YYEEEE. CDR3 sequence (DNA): TGTGCCAGCAGCTCGTGGGACAGACTCTATGGCTACACCTTC. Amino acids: CASSSWDRLYGYTF.

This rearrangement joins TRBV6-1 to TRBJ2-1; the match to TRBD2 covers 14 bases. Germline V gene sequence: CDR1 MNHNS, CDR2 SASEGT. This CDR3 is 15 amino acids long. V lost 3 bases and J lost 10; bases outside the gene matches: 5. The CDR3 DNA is TGTGCCAGCAGTGACGGACTAGCGGGGGGTATAGAGCAGTTCTTC. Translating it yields CASSDGLAGGIEQFF.

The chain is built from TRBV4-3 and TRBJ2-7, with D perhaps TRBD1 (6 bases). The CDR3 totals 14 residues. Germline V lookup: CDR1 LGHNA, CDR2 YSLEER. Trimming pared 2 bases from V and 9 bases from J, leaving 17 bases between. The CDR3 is CASSQRDNHYAQYF. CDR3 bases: TGCGCCAGCAGCCAAAGGGACAATCATTATGCGCAGTACTTC.

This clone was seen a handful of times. Here the CDR3 DNA reads TGTGCCACCAGCAGAGTTGGGGGCGGAGGTGAAAAACTGTTTTTT. It encodes CATSRVGGGGEKLFF. The chain carries TRBV15 and TRBJ1-4, with a tentative D call TRBD1 (6 bases). The germline CDR1 and CDR2 sequences are LNHNV and YYDKDF (reference sequence). Trimming cost V 1 base and J 7 bases, with 13 bases left between them. The CDR3 totals 15 residues.

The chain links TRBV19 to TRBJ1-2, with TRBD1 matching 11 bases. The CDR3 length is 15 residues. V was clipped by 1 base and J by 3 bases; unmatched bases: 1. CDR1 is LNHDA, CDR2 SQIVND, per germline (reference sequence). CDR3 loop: CASSIGTGGYYGYTF. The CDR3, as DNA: TGTGCCAGTAGTATAGGGACAGGGGGCTACTATGGCTACACCTTC.

The DNA of the CDR3 is TGTGCCAGCAGCGAAGTGACCCTGTGGACAGGGGCCCCCTTCCTGAACACTGAAGCTTTCTTT. Protein sequence: CASSEVTLWTGAPFLNTEAFF. The gene calls are TRBV28 and TRBJ1-1; 9 bases are a match to TRBD1. V was clipped by 6 bases and J by 0 bases; unmatched bases: 23. CDR3 length equals 21 residues. From germline, CDR1 is MDHEN and CDR2 SYDVKM.

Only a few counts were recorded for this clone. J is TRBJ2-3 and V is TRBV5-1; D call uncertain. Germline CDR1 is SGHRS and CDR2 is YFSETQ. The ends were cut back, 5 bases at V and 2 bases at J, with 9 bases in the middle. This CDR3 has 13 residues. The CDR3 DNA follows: TGCGCCAGCAGTGTAAGCCCCACAGATACGCAGTATTTT. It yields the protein CASSVSPTDTQYF.

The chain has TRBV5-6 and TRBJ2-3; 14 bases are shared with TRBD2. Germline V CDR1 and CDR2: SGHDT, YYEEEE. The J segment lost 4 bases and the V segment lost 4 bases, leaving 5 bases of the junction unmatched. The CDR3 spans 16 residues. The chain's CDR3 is CASSIGLAGGADTQYF. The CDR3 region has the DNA TGTGCCAGCAGCATAGGACTAGCGGGGGGCGCAGATACGCAGTATTTT.

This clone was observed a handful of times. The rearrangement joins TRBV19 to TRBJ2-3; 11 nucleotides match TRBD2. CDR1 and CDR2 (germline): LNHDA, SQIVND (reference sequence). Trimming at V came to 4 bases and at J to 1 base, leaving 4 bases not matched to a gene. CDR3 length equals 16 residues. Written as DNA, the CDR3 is TGTGCCAGTAGTACTGCGACTAGCGGGGGCACAGATACGCAGTATTTT. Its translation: CASSTATSGGTDTQYF.

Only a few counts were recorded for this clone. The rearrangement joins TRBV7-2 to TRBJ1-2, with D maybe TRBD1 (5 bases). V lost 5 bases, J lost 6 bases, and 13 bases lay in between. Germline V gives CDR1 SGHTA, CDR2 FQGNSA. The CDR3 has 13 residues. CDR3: CASSPVPGNGYTF. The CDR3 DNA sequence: TGTGCCAGCAGCCCGGTACCAGGGAATGGCTACACCTTC.

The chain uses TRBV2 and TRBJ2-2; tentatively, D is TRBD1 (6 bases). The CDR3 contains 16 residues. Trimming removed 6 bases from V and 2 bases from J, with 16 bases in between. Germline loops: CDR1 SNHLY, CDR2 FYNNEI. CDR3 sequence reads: CASSNPGTINTGELFF. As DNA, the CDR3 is TGTGCCAGCAGCAATCCCGGGACAATCAACACCGGGGAGCTGTTTTTT. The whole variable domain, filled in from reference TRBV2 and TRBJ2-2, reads EPEVTQTPSHQVTQMGQEVILRCVPISNHLYFYWYRQILGQKVEFLVSFYNNEISEKSEIFDDQFSVERPDGSNFTLKIRSTKLEDSAMYFCASSNPGTINTGELFFGEGSRLTVL.

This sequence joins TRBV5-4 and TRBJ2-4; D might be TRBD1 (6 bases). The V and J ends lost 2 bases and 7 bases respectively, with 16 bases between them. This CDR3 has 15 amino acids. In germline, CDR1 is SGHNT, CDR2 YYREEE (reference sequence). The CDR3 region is CASSLRQGNSNIQYF. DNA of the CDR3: TGTGCCAGCAGCTTAAGGCAGGGGAACTCGAACATTCAGTACTTC.

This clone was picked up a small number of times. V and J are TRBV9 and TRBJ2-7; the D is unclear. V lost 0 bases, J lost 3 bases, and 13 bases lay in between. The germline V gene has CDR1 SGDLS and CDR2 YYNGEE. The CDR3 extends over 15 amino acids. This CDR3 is CASSVALGSRYEQYF. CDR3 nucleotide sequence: TGTGCCAGCAGCGTAGCTTTGGGCAGTCGCTACGAGCAGTACTTC.